The next 21 T cell receptor beta chains were all read from a single sample in a study of beta chain features in type 1 diabetes. Study observations and caveats: There was a moderate but significant shortening of TCRB CDR3s in all four CD4+ subsets of Type 1 diabetes patients.

Sequencing targeted expressed TCRB transcripts, as all isolated RNA had been reverse transcribed. Profiling relied on immunoSEQ multiplex PCR, and the TCRdb table lists in-frame clones only, not all of them. The sample yields approximately 260,000 clones, 24% seen once. These receptors have no identified antigens. Sequencing used naive CD4+ T cells from blood. These receptors were taken from a woman aged 25 to 45 with type 1 diabetes.

This clone was detected a few times. The rearrangement links TRBV7-9 to TRBJ2-5; 9 nucleotides line up with TRBD2. Unmatched junction bases numbered 4, after V lost 5 bases and J lost 3 bases. This CDR3 comprises 14 residues. Looked up from germline, CDR1 is SEHNR and CDR2 is FQNEAQ (reference sequence). CDR3 protein: CASSPRLAEETQYF. The CDR3 DNA is TGTGCCAGCAGCCCCCGACTAGCGGAAGAGACCCAGTACTTC. The full variable domain, with the rest looked up from reference TRBV7-9 and TRBJ2-5, is DTGVSQNPRHKITKRGQNVTFRCDPISEHNRLYWYRQTLGQGPEFLTYFQNEAQLEKSRLLSDRFSAERPKGSFSTLEIQRTEQGDSAMYLCASSPRLAEETQYFGPGTRLLVL.

This clone was counted between two and nine times. This rearrangement joins TRBV2 to TRBJ2-7, with 7 positions matching TRBD1. The CDR3 is 14 amino acids. The V and J ends lost 7 bases and 0 bases, in that order; junction bases with no gene match: 6. From germline, CDR1 is SNHLY and CDR2 FYNNEI. CDR3 region: CASTPRTGSYEQYF. CDR3 bases: TGTGCCAGCACCCCTAGGACAGGCTCCTACGAGCAGTACTTC.

The chain recombines TRBV12-2 with TRBJ2-1; TRBD2 is the table's D call and was not checked against the DNA. TRBV12-2 is listed as a pseudogene. The CDR3 is 17 amino acids. CDR3 in DNA: TGTGCAAGTCGCTTAGCGCGGGCTAGCGTCAACTACAATGAGCAGTTCTTC. Residues: CASRLARASVNYNEQFF.

The chain combines TRBV30 with TRBJ1-4, with TRBD1 identical over 9 bases. The CDR3 spans 13 residues. The V gene's germline CDR1 is GTSNPN and CDR2 SVGIG (reference sequence). V lost 2 bases, J lost 10 bases, and 5 bases stayed unmatched. CDR3 residues: CAWSPTGGRKLFF. The CDR3, as DNA: TGTGCCTGGAGTCCCACAGGGGGCCGAAAACTGTTTTTT.

This clone was observed a handful of times. This sequence joins TRBV4-1 and TRBJ2-5, with a possible D match to TRBD2 (5 bases). Germline lookup yields CDR1 MGHRA and CDR2 YSYEKL. V was shortened by 0 bases and J by 7 bases, with 12 bases between the two germline ends. The CDR3 loop spans 14 amino acids. The CDR3 reads CASSQDEGAVTQYF. The DNA for the CDR3 is TGCGCCAGCAGCCAAGATGAGGGAGCGGTGACCCAGTACTTC.

The V gene is TRBV11-2, the J gene TRBJ1-2; possibly TRBD1 for D (5 bases). V gave up 3 bases and J gave up 7 bases, with 12 bases separating them. The CDR3 runs to 13 residues. The germline V gene has CDR1 SGHAT and CDR2 FQNNGV. DNA of the CDR3: TGTGCCAGCAGCTTGAGTAGACAGAGTGGCTACACCTTC. It yields the protein CASSLSRQSGYTF.

CDR3 amino acids: CAIGRSQETQYF. DNA of the CDR3: TGTGCCATCGGGAGGAGTCAAGAGACCCAGTACTTC. The chain recombines TRBV10-3 with TRBJ2-5, with D perhaps matching TRBD2 (6 bases). V lost 8 bases, J lost 2 bases, and 9 bases lay in between. CDR3 size: 12 residues. Germline lookup yields CDR1 ENHRY and CDR2 SYGVKD.

The genes are TRBV5-1 and TRBJ2-1; the match to TRBD2 covers 16 bases. After removal of 3 bases from V and 9 bases from J, the junction contained 6 bases not matched to a gene. The CDR3 has 16 residues. Germline V CDR1 and CDR2: SGHRS, YFSETQ. The CDR3 region is CASSSAGTSGRGEQFF. CDR3 bases: TGCGCCAGCAGCTCCGCCGGGACTAGCGGGAGGGGTGAGCAGTTCTTC. The variable domain in full, completed from reference TRBV5-1 and TRBJ2-1, reads KAGVTQTPRYLIKTRGQQVTLSCSPISGHRSVSWYQQTPGQGLQFLFEYFSETQRNKGNFPGRFSGRQFSNSRSEMNVSTLELGDSALYLCASSSAGTSGRGEQFFGPGTRLTVL.

CDR3 loop: CASTLAGAADTQYF. CDR3 coding DNA: TGTGCCAGCACGCTAGCGGGAGCGGCAGATACGCAGTATTTT. This chain joins TRBV2 and TRBJ2-3; TRBD2 aligns across 10 bases. The CDR3 totals 14 residues. Germline V CDR1 and CDR2: SNHLY, FYNNEI. Trimming at V came to 7 bases and at J to 4 bases, leaving 5 bases not matched to a gene.

The V and J genes are TRBV4-2 and TRBJ2-5, with 12 bases aligning to TRBD2. The CDR3 sequence is 16 residues long. Germline V gene data show CDR1 as LGHNA and CDR2 as YNFKEQ. Trimming removed 1 base from V and 4 bases from J; junction bases left unmatched: 4. The CDR3 DNA reads as TGTGCCAGCAGCCAAGCTAGCGGGAGGGGTGTAGAGACCCAGTACTTC. The encoded protein is CASSQASGRGVETQYF.

The J gene is TRBJ2-7, the V gene TRBV18, with 13 bases lining up with TRBD2. With 3 bases clipped from V and 5 bases from J, the junction kept 10 bases outside the gene matches. This CDR3 region has 17 residues. Germline V gene sequence: CDR1 KGHSH, CDR2 LQKENI. The CDR3 DNA reads TGTGCCAGCTCACCTGGACTAGCGGGAGTCCGGGGAGACGAGCAGTACTTC. Protein product: CASSPGLAGVRGDEQYF. Supplemented by reference TRBV18 and TRBJ2-7, the full variable domain reads NAGVMQNPRHLVRRRGQEARLRCSPMKGHSHVYWYRQLPEEGLKFMVYLQKENIIDESGMPKERFSAEFPKEGPSILRIQQVVRGDSAAYFCASSPGLAGVRGDEQYFGPGTRLTVT.

In its sample, this clone was seen a few times. This sequence joins TRBV7-8 and TRBJ2-1; tentatively, D is TRBD2 (6 bases). CDR1 and CDR2 from the germline V gene are SGHVS and FQNEAQ. The CDR3 has 16 residues. The V and J ends lost 5 bases and 2 bases respectively, with 16 bases between them. DNA for the CDR3: TGTGCCAGCAGCCGTCTAGCGACATACGCCTACAATGAGCAGTTCTTC. Its translation: CASSRLATYAYNEQFF.

DNA of the CDR3: TGTGCCAGCAGTTACGGCATGAACACTGAAGCTTTCTTT. Protein product: CASSYGMNTEAFF. The chain employs TRBV6-5 and TRBJ1-1; the D is unclear. The CDR3 runs to 13 residues. The germline CDR1 and CDR2 sequences are MNHEY and SVGAGI. Trimming removed 2 bases from V and 0 bases from J, with 4 bases in between.

This rearrangement joins TRBV23-1 to TRBJ2-7; D is unclear. TRBV23-1 is an open reading frame whose function is uncertain. This CDR3 is 14 amino acids long. The V and J ends lost 3 bases and 0 bases respectively, with 9 bases between them. CDR3 loop: CASSHPRHSYEQYF. CDR3 DNA: TGCGCCAGCAGTCACCCCCGACACTCCTACGAGCAGTACTTC.

V usage is TRBV7-9 and J usage is TRBJ2-7; possibly TRBD1 for D (6 bases). Trimming removed 1 base at V and 0 bases at J, with 10 bases between. CDR1 is SEHNR, CDR2 FQNEAQ, per germline (reference sequence). The CDR3 is 15 residues long. CDR3 region: CASSLGQDPSYEQYF. CDR3 nucleotides: TGTGCCAGCAGCTTAGGACAGGATCCCTCCTACGAGCAGTACTTC.

There are a few counts of this clone. This chain connects TRBV15 to TRBJ2-1; 7 bases agree with TRBD2. The CDR3 consists of 15 residues. CDR1 and CDR2 (germline): LNHNV, YYDKDF (reference sequence). J lost 8 bases, V lost 1 base, and 8 bases had no gene match. CDR3 in DNA: TGTGCCACCAGCAGAGGACTAGCCGGAGGGTATGAGCAGTTCTTC. Its protein product is CATSRGLAGGYEQFF.

The chain employs TRBV4-2 and TRBJ2-2; a weak D match, TRBD1 (5 bases). Germline V gene lookup returns CDR1 LGHNA and CDR2 YNFKEQ. The CDR3 has 16 residues. Trimming pared 2 bases from V and 0 bases from J, leaving 10 bases between. The CDR3 loop is CASSQIRGTNTGELFF. The CDR3 region has the DNA TGTGCCAGCAGCCAAATAAGGGGAACGAACACCGGGGAGCTGTTTTTT.

This clone was counted a few times. V is TRBV25-1 and J is TRBJ1-2; 7 bases align to TRBD1. The CDR3 is 13 amino acids. V lost 8 bases to trimming and J lost 5 bases; unmatched junction nucleotides: 8. Germline V gene data show CDR1 as MGHDK and CDR2 as SYGVNS. CDR3 nucleotides: TGTGCCAGCGCCATGACAGGGACTTATGGCTACACCTTC. Residues: CASAMTGTYGYTF.

The chain is built from TRBV4-1 and TRBJ2-7; 8 nucleotides align to TRBD1. Trimming removed 3 bases from V and 3 bases from J; junction bases left unmatched: 10. Germline V gene sequence: CDR1 MGHRA, CDR2 YSYEKL. CDR3 size: 16 residues. DNA of the CDR3: TGCGCCAGCAGCCAGATTGGGACAGGAAAGAACTACGAGCAGTACTTC. This translates into CASSQIGTGKNYEQYF.

The chain uses TRBV11-2 and TRBJ2-3; 11 bases match TRBD2. This CDR3 is 18 amino acids long. J gave up 0 bases and V 1 base, and 6 bases lay outside the gene matches. The V gene's germline CDR1 is SGHAT and CDR2 FQNNGV. DNA for the CDR3: TGTGCCAGCAGCTTAGGGACTAGCGGGTCTACTAGCACAGATACGCAGTATTTT. This translates into CASSLGTSGSTSTDTQYF.

The table lists this clone with a few counts. The chain couples TRBV4-1 to TRBJ2-1; D gene uncertain. The V gene's germline CDR1 is MGHRA and CDR2 YSYEKL. The germline V and J ends were trimmed by 1 base and 4 bases, with 14 bases remaining between them. The CDR3 totals 16 residues. CDR3 region: CASSQAVLPPYNEQFF. The CDR3 nucleotides read TGCGCCAGCAGCCAAGCGGTCCTACCTCCATACAATGAGCAGTTCTTC.